This T cell receptor (beta chain) was identified during a study of T-cell memory formation after mild COVID-19. Study overall: TCR clusters were mostly donor specific. Findings and limits, study-wide: Clones that contracted clustered mainly in CM and EM if CD4+ and in EMRA if CD8+. Day 37-peaking second-wave clones had unconfirmed SARS-CoV-2 specificity. Researchers found some responding clones in pre-infection memory, a sign that cross-reactive memory joined.

On this clonotype: Its specificity is not known.

The CDR3 consists of 15 residues. Trimming took 1 base from V and 3 from J, leaving 11 bases between them. In TCRdb, the 5' RACE reads were re-called with MiXCR into one record per CDR3 protein. Of 450,000 or so distinct CDR3 sequences listed, approximately 25% are singletons. The sequence came from an adult woman who had mild COVID-19 (a few samples of this study predate the infection). Cell type and time point are not known. The rearrangement uses TRBV12-3 or TRBV12-4 and TRBJ2-3; D might be TRBD1 or TRBD2, each matching 5 bases. Sequenced input: PBMCs or a T cell subset sorted from them (not recorded which). The CDR3 loop is CASSLVGEGTDTQYF. In DNA form, the CDR3 reads TGTGCCAGCAGTTTAGTGGGAGAGGGGACAGATACGCAGTATTTT.